Each of the 8 T cell receptor beta chains below was sequenced from the same sample in a study of blood T cell repertoires in COVID-19 (dated by TCRdb to about 2020). Library construction relied on the immunoSEQ multiplex PCR assay. Entries here come from immuneACCESS through TCRdb and include only in-frame sequences with V and J called. Some clones fail to appear in such tables; in the studies checked, an unresolved V gene covers under half of the shortfall, and the cause of the remainder is unknown. The sample data list 100,000 or so clones, and 90% to 95% of these were observed just once. In total, the top ten clones hold approximately 4.3% of the sample. Sequencing was performed on peripheral blood. The receptors were gathered from a human donor with active COVID-19. The donor label of this sample is uncertain.

The chain employs TRBV11-3 and TRBJ2-2; tentative D call: TRBD2 (6 bases). This CDR3 contains 17 residues. Germline values: CDR1 SGHNT, CDR2 YENEEA. Between the trimmed V and J ends, which lost 5 bases and 2 bases, there was a span of 18 bases. CDR3 in DNA: TGTGCCAGCAGCACCCCGACCGGGACTCCTAACACCGGGGAGCTGTTTTTT. Its translation is CASSTPTGTPNTGELFF. Full variable domain (rest looked up from reference TRBV11-3 and TRBJ2-2): EAGVVQSPRYKIIEKKQPVAFWCNPISGHNTLYWYLQNLGQGPELLIRYENEEAVDDSQLPKDRFSAERLKGVDSTLKIQPAELGDSAVYLCASSTPTGTPNTGELFFGEGSRLTVL.

The V and J genes are TRBV19 and TRBJ1-5; TRBD1 matches at 10 bases. Germline trimming cut 7 bases from V and 6 bases from J; bases unmatched to any gene: 6. This CDR3 contains 14 residues. Germline V gives CDR1 LNHDA, CDR2 SQIVND (reference sequence). CDR3 DNA: TGTGCCAGTACAGAGGACAGGGGGGCTCAGCCCCAGCATTTT. It codes for CASTEDRGAQPQHF.

This chain joins TRBV5-1 and TRBJ2-1, with 7 nucleotides matching TRBD1. CDR1 is SGHRS and CDR2 is YFSETQ in the germline V gene. V shed 0 bases, J shed 2 bases, and the junction held 2 bases outside the gene matches. The CDR3 consists of 15 residues. DNA of the CDR3: TGCGCCAGCAGCTTGGGACAGGGACCCTACAATGAGCAGTTCTTC. This codes for CASSLGQGPYNEQFF.

The V call is TRBV3-1 (or the pseudogene TRBV3-2), the J call TRBJ2-5; maybe TRBD2 (6 bases). From germline, CDR1 is LGHDT and CDR2 YNNKEL (reference sequence). The CDR3 contains 13 residues. V was trimmed by 3 bases and J by 5 bases, leaving 10 bases between them. CDR3 sequence: CASSHLSGETQYF. The CDR3 DNA is TGTGCCAGCAGCCACCTGAGCGGGGAGACCCAGTACTTC.

This sequence joins TRBV3-1 (or the pseudogene TRBV3-2) and TRBJ2-7, with D hard to call. The germline V gene encodes CDR1 LGHDT and CDR2 YNNKEL (reference sequence). This CDR3 region has 13 residues. Trimming cost V 5 bases and J 5 bases, with 13 bases left between them. CDR3 in amino acids: CASSTLKRDEQYF. In nucleotides, the CDR3 is TGTGCCAGCAGCACCCTCAAGAGAGACGAGCAGTACTTC.

The chain is built from TRBV23-1 and TRBJ2-1; 12 positions match TRBD2. TRBV23-1 carries the ORF label, with uncertain function. The junction had 18 bases not matched to a gene; V was cut back by 4 bases and J by 8 bases. This CDR3 region has 19 residues. CDR3 sequence: CASSPRTSGTGNPTYEQFF. The CDR3, as DNA: TGCGCCAGCAGTCCCCGGACTAGCGGGACAGGGAACCCCACATATGAGCAGTTCTTC.

The genes are TRBV28 and TRBJ1-3; 9 bases match TRBD1. The CDR3 loop spans 17 amino acids. Per the germline V gene, CDR1 is MDHEN and CDR2 is SYDVKM. The ends lost 5 bases at V and 0 bases at J; junction bases unmatched: 8. The DNA of the CDR3 is TGTGCCAGCAGTCTCCCTCGACAGGGGGTCTCTGGAAACACCATATATTTT. Translated, it gives CASSLPRQGVSGNTIYF.

The chain is built from TRBV11-2 and TRBJ2-7; 8 nucleotides line up with TRBD2. The length of the CDR3 is 14 residues. The ends lost 6 bases at V and 2 bases at J; junction bases unmatched: 6. Germline V lookup: CDR1 SGHAT, CDR2 FQNNGV. CDR3 in DNA: TGTGCCAGCAGTCCCGGGAGGGGGGCCTACGAGCAGTACTTC. This encodes CASSPGRGAYEQYF. Looking up the rest from reference TRBV11-2 and TRBJ2-7 gives the full variable domain: EAGVAQSPRYKIIEKRQSVAFWCNPISGHATLYWYQQILGQGPKLLIQFQNNGVVDDSQLPKDRFSAERLKGVDSTLKIQPAKLEDSAVYLCASSPGRGAYEQYFGPGTRLTVT.